This T cell receptor (beta chain) derives from a study of chemoradiotherapy in HPV16-positive cancers (dated by TCRdb to between 2020 and 2023). Background for the entire study: Candidate HPV-specific T-cell clones and common TCR motifs were defined through functional T-cell assays on cells from a couple of HPV16-positive patients. The study asked whether T-cell immunity to the HPV oncoproteins E6 and E7 changes during chemoradiotherapy and whether this immunity affects survival. The candidate HPV-specific TCRs and motifs were then tracked in TCR repertoires from over 80 patients with HPV-related cancers. Results the study describes overall, beyond this receptor: Among HPV16-positive patients, expansion of HPV-responsive T cells during chemoradiotherapy was associated with better recurrence-free survival. Expansion of candidate HPV-specific clones and E7-related TCR motifs was observed in the tumor microenvironment during treatment, whereas no such expansion was observed for non-HPV-specific T cells. Only two HPV16-positive patients were used to derive the functional definition of HPV-specific T cells, and the survival association was reported for HPV16-positive patients.

Repertoires were sampled multiple times during chemoradiotherapy, which allowed clonal expansion in the tumor microenvironment to be followed. As concerns this clone: Its antigen specificity is not known. One end of the junction fails to match germline, which may point to a read error.

The library was obtained by the immunoSEQ multiplex PCR assay. TCRdb provides this immuneACCESS table in a form limited to in-frame rearrangements. Some clones are lacking; in checked studies, under half of them reflect an unresolved V gene, and why the rest are absent is not known. For this sample there are over a thousand clones; just under 75% appear just once. The ten largest clonotypes hold around a fifth of the sample. Reading the germline V gene gives CDR1 ENHRY and CDR2 SYGVKD. The CDR3 contains 13 residues, cysteine and phenylalanine counted. Only the CDR3 DNA stays, 39 bases, in frame from base 1.

This TCR came from a human donor with HPV-associated anogenital cancer. Here the sequenced sample was tumor tissue, taken from a patient who underwent chemoradiotherapy. The chain was built from TRBV10-3 and TRBJ1-4; a confident D gene designation cannot be given. The nucleotide sequence reads as follows: TGTGCCATCAGCCCCGGAGGCTCTGAAATAGGGATTTTT. It encodes CAISPGGSEIGIF.